The rows below give T cell receptor beta chains drawn from one sample of a study of blood T cells in healthy people across ages. TCRdb reprocessed the 5' RACE reads with MiXCR, giving one entry per CDR3 protein. The sample yields hundreds of thousands of distinct CDR3 sequences, 25% to 30% seen once. Specimen: blood. The receptor set was obtained from a woman older than 75 in good health. Both conserved end residues are part of each CDR3. D genes are given only for firm matches. Clone size appears in some rows only: once, few, many, or a class for an expanded clone.

V,size,J,D,CDR3,DNA
TRBV27,many,TRBJ2-6,-,CASSPTDSGANVLTF,TGTGCCAGCAGTCCGACAGATTCTGGGGCCAACGTCCTGACTTTC
TRBV20-1,-,TRBJ1-1,-,CSARIGRDTEAFF,TGCAGTGCCAGGATCGGACGGGACACTGAAGCTTTCTTT
TRBV24-1,many,TRBJ2-3,-,CATSDSGVDTQYF,TGTGCCACCAGTGACTCAGGGGTCGATACGCAGTATTTT
TRBV20-1,few,TRBJ2-1,TRBD2,CSAREGGGAERQFF,TGCAGTGCTAGAGAAGGCGGGGGGGCCGAACGGCAGTTCTTC
TRBV7-2,-,TRBJ2-5,-,CASSFVRQAQETQYF,TGTGCCAGCAGCTTTGTCCGGCAGGCCCAAGAGACCCAGTACTTC
TRBV5-1,-,TRBJ2-2,TRBD1,CASSNRGTGELFF,TGCGCCAGCAGCAACAGGGGTACCGGGGAGCTGTTTTTT
TRBV6-2/TRBV6-3,many,TRBJ2-3,TRBD2,CASSGGLITDTQYF,TGTGCCAGTAGCGGGGGCCTAATCACAGATACGCAGTATTTT
TRBV7-3,many,TRBJ2-3,TRBD2,CASSASGGGADTQYF,TGTGCCAGCAGCGCGAGCGGGGGGGGAGCAGATACGCAGTATTTT
TRBV20-1,-,TRBJ1-5,TRBD1,CSARPGQGAGNQPQHF,TGCAGTGCTAGACCGGGACAGGGGGCGGGCAATCAGCCCCAGCATTTT
TRBV7-2,few,TRBJ2-3,-,CASSLAWGAADTQYF,TGTGCCAGCAGCTTGGCCTGGGGGGCGGCAGATACGCAGTATTTT
TRBV7-6,many,TRBJ2-7,-,CASSLTSAPYEQYF,TGTGCCAGCAGCTTAACAAGTGCCCCCTACGAGCAGTACTTC
TRBV12-3/TRBV12-4,few,TRBJ1-1,-,CASSFRLDTEAFF,TGTGCCAGCAGTTTTCGACTGGACACTGAAGCTTTCTTT
TRBV7-3,-,TRBJ1-1,TRBD1,CASSLGGGRQAFF,TGTGCCAGCAGCTTAGGAGGGGGCCGCCAAGCTTTCTTT
TRBV5-1,many,TRBJ2-7,TRBD2,CASSGGLAGSSSYEQYF,TGCGCCAGCAGCGGGGGACTAGCGGGGAGCAGCTCCTACGAGCAGTACTTC
TRBV6-1,many,TRBJ1-5,-,CASSVVQTEAGQPQHF,TGTGCCAGCAGTGTAGTACAGACCGAGGCAGGTCAGCCCCAGCATTTT
TRBV20-1,many,TRBJ2-3,TRBD1,CSARVAGTGGSTDTQYF,TGCAGTGCTAGAGTCGCCGGGACAGGGGGTAGCACAGATACGCAGTATTTT
TRBV12-3/TRBV12-4,few,TRBJ1-1,-,CASSFQTEAFF,TGTGCCAGCAGTTTCCAAACTGAAGCTTTCTTT
TRBV12-3/TRBV12-4,-,TRBJ1-3,-,CASSLGGNTLYF,TGTGCCAGCAGTTTGGGGGGAAACACCCTATATTTT
TRBV15,many,TRBJ2-1,-,CATSRDQGKNEQFF,TGTGCCACCAGCAGAGATCAGGGGAAGAATGAGCAGTTCTTC
TRBV27,-,TRBJ1-5,-,CASSSARGGFANQPQHF,TGTGCCAGCAGTTCCGCTCGCGGGGGATTCGCCAATCAGCCCCAGCATTTT
TRBV12-3/TRBV12-4,many,TRBJ1-1,TRBD1,CASSPFTTGGGGEAFF,TGTGCCAGCAGCCCGTTTACGACAGGGGGCGGAGGTGAAGCTTTCTTT
TRBV5-5,-,TRBJ2-3,-,CASSLASRGGGRSYTDTQYF,TGTGCCAGCAGCTTGGCTTCAAGGGGGGGGGGGCGTTCCTACACAGATACGCAGTATTTT
TRBV6-2/TRBV6-3,many,TRBJ2-4,TRBD2,CASSGTSGSNIQYF,TGTGCCAGCAGCGGGACTAGCGGTTCAAACATTCAGTACTTC
TRBV9,-,TRBJ2-3,-,CASSPALTDTQYF,TGTGCCAGCAGTCCTGCGCTCACAGATACGCAGTATTTT
TRBV3-1,-,TRBJ1-1,-,CASSLRDRLRFGTEAFF,TGTGCCAGCAGCCTCCGGGACCGCCTGAGGTTTGGCACTGAAGCTTTCTTT
TRBV28,few,TRBJ1-1,-,CASTLLGTEAFF,TGTGCCAGCACCTTACTGGGCACTGAAGCTTTCTTT
TRBV6-5,many,TRBJ2-7,TRBD1,CASKTGQGFYEQYF,TGTGCCAGTAAGACGGGACAGGGTTTTTACGAGCAGTACTTC
TRBV12-3/TRBV12-4,-,TRBJ1-1,TRBD1,CASSLLGQGANTEAFF,TGTGCCAGCAGTTTATTGGGACAGGGGGCGAACACTGAAGCTTTCTTT
TRBV7-2,few,TRBJ2-3,TRBD2,CASSLRLAGGPRKTDTQYF,TGTGCCAGCAGCCTCAGACTAGCGGGGGGGCCAAGGAAAACAGATACGCAGTATTTT
TRBV12-3/TRBV12-4,few,TRBJ1-3,-,CASTLGSSGNTIYF,TGTGCCAGCACCCTAGGGAGCTCTGGAAACACCATATATTTT
TRBV18,-,TRBJ1-2,TRBD1,CASSPLTGLDYGYTF,TGTGCCAGCTCACCACTGACAGGGTTGGACTATGGCTACACCTTC
TRBV6-2/TRBV6-3,-,TRBJ1-1,TRBD1,CASSSRGLGTEAFF,TGTGCCAGCAGTTCCAGGGGGCTGGGCACTGAAGCTTTCTTT
TRBV5-1,many,TRBJ2-3,TRBD2,CASSLTSGGYPDTQYF,TGCGCCAGCAGCTTGACTAGCGGGGGGTATCCAGATACGCAGTATTTT
TRBV2,-,TRBJ2-5,-,CASSVGAETQYF,TGTGCCAGCAGTGTTGGGGCAGAGACCCAGTACTTC